This T cell receptor beta chain was documented in a study of blood T cell repertoires in COVID-19. Study as a whole: Acute-phase and convalescent COVID-19 samples originated in the United States, Italy and Spain. T cells, B-cell-depleted T cells, or PBMCs supplied cDNA or gDNA.

Per the authors' pipeline: Amplifying reference gene primers gave estimates of nucleated cell counts. TCRdb's table, derived via immunoSEQ multiplex PCR, lists solely in-frame clones and lacks some. Clonal size and the V and J genes are those of that table, whereas D and trimming came from the DNA. The table includes just over 300,000 clones, about nine tenths detected once. From germline, CDR1 is MDHEN and CDR2 SYDVKM. The CDR3 length is 11 residues. V was pared by 6 bases and J by 3 bases, with 4 bases between. The sample holds many counts of this clone. The clonotype originates from a woman in her 30s with COVID-19, enrolled during active disease. This chain joins TRBV28 and TRBJ2-3, with no clear D. Specimen: peripheral blood. CDR3 loop: CASRETDTQYF. The CDR3, as DNA: TGTGCCAGCAGAGAGACAGATACGCAGTATTTT. Looking up the rest from reference TRBV28 and TRBJ2-3 gives the full variable domain: DVKVTQSSRYLVKRTGEKVFLECVQDMDHENMFWYRQDPGLGLRLIYFSYDVKMKEKGDIPEGYSVSREKKERFSLILESASTNQTSMYLCASRETDTQYFGPGTRLTVL.